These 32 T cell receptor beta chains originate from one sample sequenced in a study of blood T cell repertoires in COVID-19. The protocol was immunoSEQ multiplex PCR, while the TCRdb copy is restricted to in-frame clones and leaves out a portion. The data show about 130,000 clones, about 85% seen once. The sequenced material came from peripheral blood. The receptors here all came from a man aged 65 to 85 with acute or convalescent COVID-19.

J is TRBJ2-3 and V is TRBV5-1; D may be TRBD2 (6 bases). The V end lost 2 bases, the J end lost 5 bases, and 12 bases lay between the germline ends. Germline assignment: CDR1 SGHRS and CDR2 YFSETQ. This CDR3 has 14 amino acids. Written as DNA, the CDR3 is TGCGCCAGCAGCTTTCCCGGGGGTGGAGATACGCAGTATTTT. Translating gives CASSFPGGGDTQYF.

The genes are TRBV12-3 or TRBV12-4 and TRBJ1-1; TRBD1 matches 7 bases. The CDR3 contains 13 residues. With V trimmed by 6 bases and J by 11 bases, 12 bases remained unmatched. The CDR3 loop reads CASSPGRDRRAFF. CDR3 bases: TGTGCCAGCAGCCCAGGAAGGGACAGACGGGCTTTCTTT.

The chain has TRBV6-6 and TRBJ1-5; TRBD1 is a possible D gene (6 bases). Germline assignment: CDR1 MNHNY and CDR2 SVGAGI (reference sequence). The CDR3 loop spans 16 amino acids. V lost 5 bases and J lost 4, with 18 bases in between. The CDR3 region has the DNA TGTGCCAGCAGTCTAAGTACAGGGCGTCGGAATCAGCCCCAGCATTTT. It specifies CASSLSTGRRNQPQHF.

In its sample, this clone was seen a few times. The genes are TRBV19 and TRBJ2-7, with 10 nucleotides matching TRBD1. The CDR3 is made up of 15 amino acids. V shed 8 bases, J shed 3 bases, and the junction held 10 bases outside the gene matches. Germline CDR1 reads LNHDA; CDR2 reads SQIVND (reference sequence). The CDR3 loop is CASQTGTGAGYEQYF. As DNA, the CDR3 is TGTGCCAGTCAAACAGGGACAGGGGCGGGCTACGAGCAGTACTTC. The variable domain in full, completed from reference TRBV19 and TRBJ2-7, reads DGGITQSPKYLFRKEGQNVTLSCEQNLNHDAMYWYRQDPGQGLRLIYYSQIVNDFQKGDIAEGYSVSREKKESFPLTVTSAQKNPTAFYLCASQTGTGAGYEQYFGPGTRLTVT.

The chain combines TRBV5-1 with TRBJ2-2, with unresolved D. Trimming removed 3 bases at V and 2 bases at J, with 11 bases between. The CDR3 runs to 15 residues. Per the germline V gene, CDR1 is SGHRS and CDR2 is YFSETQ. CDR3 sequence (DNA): TGCGCCAGCAGCTCTCAGGCTACCAACACCGGGGAGCTGTTTTTT. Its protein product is CASSSQATNTGELFF.

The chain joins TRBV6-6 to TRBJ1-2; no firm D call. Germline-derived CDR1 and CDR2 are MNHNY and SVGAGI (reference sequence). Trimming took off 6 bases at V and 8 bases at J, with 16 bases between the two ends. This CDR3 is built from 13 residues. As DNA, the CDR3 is TGTGCCAGCAGGAGCCTTGAGGCGCAGGGCTACACCTTC. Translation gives CASRSLEAQGYTF.

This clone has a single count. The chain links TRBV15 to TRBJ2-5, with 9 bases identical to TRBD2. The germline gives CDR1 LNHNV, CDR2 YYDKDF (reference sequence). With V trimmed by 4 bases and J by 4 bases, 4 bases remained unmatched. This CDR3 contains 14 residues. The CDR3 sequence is CATSTRGGGETQYF. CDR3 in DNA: TGTGCCACCAGCACGCGGGGGGGCGGAGAGACCCAGTACTTC.

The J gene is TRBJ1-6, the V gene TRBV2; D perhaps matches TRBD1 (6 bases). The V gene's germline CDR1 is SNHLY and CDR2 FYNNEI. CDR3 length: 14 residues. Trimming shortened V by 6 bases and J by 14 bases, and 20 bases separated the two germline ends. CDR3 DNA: TGTGCCAGCAGCCTCGACAGGAGCCGCACGTCCCTCCACTTT. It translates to CASSLDRSRTSLHF.

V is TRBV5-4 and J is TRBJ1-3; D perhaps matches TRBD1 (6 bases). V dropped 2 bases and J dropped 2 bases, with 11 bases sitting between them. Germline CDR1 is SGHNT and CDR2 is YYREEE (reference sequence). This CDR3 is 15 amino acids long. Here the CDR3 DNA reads TGTGCCAGCAGCTTCACAGGGTTGGCTGGAAACACCATATATTTT. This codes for CASSFTGLAGNTIYF.

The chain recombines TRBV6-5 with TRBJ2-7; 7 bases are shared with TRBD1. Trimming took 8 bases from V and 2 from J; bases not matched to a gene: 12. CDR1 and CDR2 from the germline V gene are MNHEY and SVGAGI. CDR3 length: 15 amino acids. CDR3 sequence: CASGASATGPYEQYF. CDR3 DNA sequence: TGTGCCAGCGGGGCATCGGCGACAGGGCCCTACGAGCAGTACTTC.

CDR3 sequence (DNA): TGTGCCAGCAGGGGGGGACAGGTATCGAACACCGGGGAGCTGTTTTTT. Translating it yields CASRGGQVSNTGELFF. This chain connects TRBV2 to TRBJ2-2; 8 positions agree with TRBD1. This CDR3 is 16 amino acids long. After removal of 6 bases from V and 0 bases from J, the junction contained 6 bases not matched to a gene. In germline, CDR1 is SNHLY, CDR2 FYNNEI.

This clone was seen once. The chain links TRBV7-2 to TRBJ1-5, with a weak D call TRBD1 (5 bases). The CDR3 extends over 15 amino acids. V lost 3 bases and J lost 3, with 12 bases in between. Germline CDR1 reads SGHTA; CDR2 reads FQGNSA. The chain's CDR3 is CASSLGGANNQPQHF. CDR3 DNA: TGTGCCAGCAGCTTGGGAGGGGCCAACAATCAGCCCCAGCATTTT.

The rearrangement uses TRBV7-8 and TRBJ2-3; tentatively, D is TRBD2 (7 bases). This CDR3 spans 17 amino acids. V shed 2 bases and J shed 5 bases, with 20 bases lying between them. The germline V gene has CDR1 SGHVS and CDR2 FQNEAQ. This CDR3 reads CASSLPNRAGAKDTQYF. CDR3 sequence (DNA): TGTGCCAGCAGCTTACCTAATAGGGCGGGGGCGAAAGATACGCAGTATTTT.

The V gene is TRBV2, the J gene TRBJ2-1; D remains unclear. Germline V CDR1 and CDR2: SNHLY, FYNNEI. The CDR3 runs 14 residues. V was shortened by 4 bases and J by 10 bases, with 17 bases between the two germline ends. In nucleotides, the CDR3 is TGTGCCAGCAGTGCCCTACCACCTCCATCCGAGCAGTTCTTC. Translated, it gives CASSALPPPSEQFF.

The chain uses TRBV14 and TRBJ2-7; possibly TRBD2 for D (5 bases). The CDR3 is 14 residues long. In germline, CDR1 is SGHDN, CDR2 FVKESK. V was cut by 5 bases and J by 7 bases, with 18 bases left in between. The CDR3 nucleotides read TGTGCCAGCAGCTTCACGGCGGTCCCGGGAGAGCAGTACTTC. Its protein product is CASSFTAVPGEQYF.

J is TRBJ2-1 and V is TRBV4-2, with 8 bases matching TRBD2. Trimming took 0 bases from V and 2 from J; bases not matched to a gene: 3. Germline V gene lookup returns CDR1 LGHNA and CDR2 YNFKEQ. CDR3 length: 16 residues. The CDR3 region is CASSQDGGGTYNEQFF. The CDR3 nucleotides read TGTGCCAGCAGCCAAGATGGCGGGGGGACCTACAATGAGCAGTTCTTC.

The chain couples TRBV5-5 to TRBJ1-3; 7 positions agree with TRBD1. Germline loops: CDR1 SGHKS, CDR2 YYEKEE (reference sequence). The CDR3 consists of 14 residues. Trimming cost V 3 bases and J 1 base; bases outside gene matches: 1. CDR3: CASSSTGSGNTIYF. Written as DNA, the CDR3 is TGTGCCAGCAGCTCGACAGGGTCTGGAAACACCATATATTTT.

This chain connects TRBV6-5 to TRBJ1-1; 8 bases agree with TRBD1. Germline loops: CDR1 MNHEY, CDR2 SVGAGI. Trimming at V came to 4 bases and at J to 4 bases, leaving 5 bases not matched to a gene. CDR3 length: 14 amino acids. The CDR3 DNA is TGTGCCAGCAGTTCCCTTACAGGGGGCACTGAAGCTTTCTTT. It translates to CASSSLTGGTEAFF.

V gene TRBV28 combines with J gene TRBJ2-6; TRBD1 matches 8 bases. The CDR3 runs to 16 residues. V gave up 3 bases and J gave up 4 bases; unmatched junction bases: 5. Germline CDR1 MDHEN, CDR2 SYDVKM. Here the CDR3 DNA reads TGTGCCAGCAGTTTCCCGGGACAGGCCGGGGCCAACGTCCTGACTTTC. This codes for CASSFPGQAGANVLTF.

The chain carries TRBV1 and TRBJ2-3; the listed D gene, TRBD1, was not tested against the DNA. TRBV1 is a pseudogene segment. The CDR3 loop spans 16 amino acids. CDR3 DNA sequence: TGCACCAGCAGCCTCAATCGACAGGCTGGTACAGATACGCAGTATTTT. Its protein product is CTSSLNRQAGTDTQYF.

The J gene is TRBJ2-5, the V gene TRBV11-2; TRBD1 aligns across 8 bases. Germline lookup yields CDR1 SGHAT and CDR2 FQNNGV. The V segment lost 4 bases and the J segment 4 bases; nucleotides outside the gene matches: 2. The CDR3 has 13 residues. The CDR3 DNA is TGTGCCAGCAGCTCGACAGGGGCAGAGACCCAGTACTTC. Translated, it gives CASSSTGAETQYF.

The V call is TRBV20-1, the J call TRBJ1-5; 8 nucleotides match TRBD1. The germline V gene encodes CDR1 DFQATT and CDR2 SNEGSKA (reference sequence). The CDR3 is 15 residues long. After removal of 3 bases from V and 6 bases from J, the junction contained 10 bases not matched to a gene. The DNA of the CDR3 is TGCAGTGCTAGTATGGGGCCAGGGGGCTCTCAGCCCCAGCATTTT. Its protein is CSASMGPGGSQPQHF.

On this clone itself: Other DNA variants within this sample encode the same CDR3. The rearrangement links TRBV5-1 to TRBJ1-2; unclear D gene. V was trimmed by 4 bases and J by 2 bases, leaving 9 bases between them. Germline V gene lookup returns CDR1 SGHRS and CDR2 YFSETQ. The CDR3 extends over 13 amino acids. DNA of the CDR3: TGCGCCAGCAGCCCGGACTCGAACTATGGCTACACCTTC. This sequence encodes CASSPDSNYGYTF.

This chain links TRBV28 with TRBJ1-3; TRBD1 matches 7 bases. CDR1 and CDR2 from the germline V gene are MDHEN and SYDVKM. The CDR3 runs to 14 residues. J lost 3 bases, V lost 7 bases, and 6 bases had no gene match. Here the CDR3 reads CASTLDRDGNTIYF. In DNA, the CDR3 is TGTGCCAGCACCCTAGACAGGGATGGAAACACCATATATTTT. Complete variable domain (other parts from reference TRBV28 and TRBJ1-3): DVKVTQSSRYLVKRTGEKVFLECVQDMDHENMFWYRQDPGLGLRLIYFSYDVKMKEKGDIPEGYSVSREKKERFSLILESASTNQTSMYLCASTLDRDGNTIYFGEGSWLTVV.

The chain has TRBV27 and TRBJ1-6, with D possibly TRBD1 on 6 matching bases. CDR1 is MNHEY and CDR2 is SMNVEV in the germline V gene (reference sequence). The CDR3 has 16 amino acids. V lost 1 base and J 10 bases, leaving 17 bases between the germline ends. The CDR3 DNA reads TGTGCCAGCAGTTTATTCTTCGGTCAGGGGAGCTCACCCCTCCACTTT. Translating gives CASSLFFGQGSSPLHF.

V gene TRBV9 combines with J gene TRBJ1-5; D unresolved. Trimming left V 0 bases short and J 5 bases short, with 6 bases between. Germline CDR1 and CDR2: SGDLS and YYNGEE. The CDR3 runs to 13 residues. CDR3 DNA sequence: TGTGCCAGCAGCGTAGACGGGGATCAGCCCCAGCATTTT. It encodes CASSVDGDQPQHF.

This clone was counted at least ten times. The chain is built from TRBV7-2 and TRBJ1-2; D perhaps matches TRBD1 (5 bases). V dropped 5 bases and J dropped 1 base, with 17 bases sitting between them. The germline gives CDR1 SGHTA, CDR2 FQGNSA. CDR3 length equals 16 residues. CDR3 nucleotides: TGTGCCAGCAGCCTAGTCGGGGGGAGGGGTAACTATGGCTACACCTTC. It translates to CASSLVGGRGNYGYTF.

The CDR3 DNA reads as TGTGCCACGGCGGTGGGGGGATCCTATCAGCCCCAGCATTTT. Protein: CATAVGGSYQPQHF. V usage is TRBV19 and J usage is TRBJ1-5; TRBD1 might be the D (5 bases). Germline loops: CDR1 LNHDA, CDR2 SQIVND (reference sequence). The CDR3 is made up of 14 amino acids. Trimming shortened V by 10 bases and J by 5 bases, and 18 bases separated the two germline ends.

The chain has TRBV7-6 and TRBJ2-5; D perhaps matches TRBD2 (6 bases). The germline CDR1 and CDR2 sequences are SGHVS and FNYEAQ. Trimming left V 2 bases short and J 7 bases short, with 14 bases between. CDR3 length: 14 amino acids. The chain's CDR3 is CASSLSGQAGTQYF. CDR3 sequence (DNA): TGTGCCAGCAGCTTATCTGGACAAGCGGGGACCCAGTACTTC.

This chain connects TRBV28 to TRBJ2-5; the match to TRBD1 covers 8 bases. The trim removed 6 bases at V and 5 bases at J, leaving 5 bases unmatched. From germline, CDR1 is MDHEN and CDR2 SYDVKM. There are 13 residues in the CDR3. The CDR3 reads CASRPGGRETQYF. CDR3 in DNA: TGTGCCAGCAGGCCAGGGGGCCGGGAGACCCAGTACTTC.

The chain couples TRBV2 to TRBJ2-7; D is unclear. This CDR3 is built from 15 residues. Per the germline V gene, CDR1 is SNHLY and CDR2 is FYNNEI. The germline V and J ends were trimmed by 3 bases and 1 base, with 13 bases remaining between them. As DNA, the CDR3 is TGTGCCAGCAGTGAGCAACCAACTCTTTCCTACGAGCAGTACTTC. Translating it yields CASSEQPTLSYEQYF.

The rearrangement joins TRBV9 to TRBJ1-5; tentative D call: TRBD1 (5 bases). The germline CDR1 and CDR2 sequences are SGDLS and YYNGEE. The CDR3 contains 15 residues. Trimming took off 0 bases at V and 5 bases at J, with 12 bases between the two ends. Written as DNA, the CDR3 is TGTGCCAGCAGCGTAGCTCCAGGGCCGGATCAGCCCCAGCATTTT. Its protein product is CASSVAPGPDQPQHF.